The entry below describes one TCR beta chain. Authors' methods: Estimated nucleated cell counts came from reference gene primer amplification. TCRdb's table, derived via immunoSEQ multiplex PCR, lists solely in-frame clones and lacks some. That table is the source of V, J and clone size, and D and trimming were worked out from the DNA. The top ten clones hold roughly 3.4% of a sample with 300,000 to 350,000 clones, roughly 89% of them seen once. The data originate from a study of blood T cell repertoires in COVID-19. About the research overall: There were acute and convalescent COVID-19 samples, and they came from the United States, Italy and Spain. PBMCs, B-cell-depleted T cells, or T cells provided the cDNA or gDNA that made up the material.

V shed 5 bases and J 5 bases; nucleotides not matched to a gene: 6. The germline gives CDR1 SGDLS, CDR2 YYNGEE. The CDR3 consists of 14 residues. This chain connects TRBV9 to TRBJ2-2, with 7 nucleotides matching TRBD2. The sequence derives from a woman between 18 and 29 years old who had recovered from COVID-19. The sequencing sample was made of peripheral blood. CDR3 in DNA: TGTGCCAGCAGTCCGGGGGGAAAGACCGGGGAGCTGTTTTTT. It specifies CASSPGGKTGELFF. Drawing the rest from reference TRBV9 and TRBJ2-2, the complete variable domain is DSGVTQTPKHLITATGQRVTLRCSPRSGDLSVYWYQQSLDQGLQFLIQYYNGEERAKGNILERFSAQQFPDLHSELNLSSLELGDSALYFCASSPGGKTGELFFGEGSRLTVL.